The clone carrying this T cell receptor beta chain was seen just once. The data stem from a study of control samples from healthy donors and cancer patients. The CDR3 is 13 residues long. The V and J ends lost 2 bases and 8 bases respectively, with 12 bases between them. TCRdb's copy holds only in-frame clones and misses some; the assay was immunoSEQ multiplex PCR. The repertoire includes tens of thousands of clones, around 92% of them detected once, and about 12% sits in the top ten. The receptor's source is a man over 45 with lung cancer. The chain employs TRBV12-3 or TRBV12-4 and TRBJ1-1; D is uncertain. The specimen sequenced was PBMCs. CDR3 DNA sequence: TGTGCCAGCAGTTTAAGTGGCGTGCGGGAAGCTTTCTTT. It yields the protein CASSLSGVREAFF.